This T cell receptor beta chain was captured by sequencing in a study of CD8 T cells in ankylosing spondylitis (dated by TCRdb to 2017 to 2019). About the study as a whole: T cell receptor beta repertoires were profiled in healthy donors and ankylosing spondylitis patients so that disease-linked TCR variants could be found. In total, the full study cohort was made up of roughly 110 healthy donors and 20 to 25 ankylosing spondylitis patients. Peripheral blood was sampled, and synovial fluid was additionally collected from ankylosing spondylitis patients.

Sequencing instrument: Illumina HiSeq 2500. TCR beta libraries were prepared by quantitative 5'-RACE with molecular barcodes. In the paper's pipeline: Disease-linked TCR variants were identified with a new computational method built on a probabilistic model of VDJ rearrangement. TCRdb cleaned the public reads at Q25 with fastp, built clones with MiXCR and kept in-frame beta chains. Each CDR3 protein gets just one entry, which takes the most common genes and DNA from the rows behind it. What appears here as the V and J calls and clone size reflects TCRdb's work, not the paper's. The sample table records 750,000 to 850,000 distinct CDR3 sequences; around 11% of these occur just once. Jointly, the top ten make up more than 0.5% of the sample. This clonotype was seen more than once but under ten times. Its antigen is unknown. Per-base quality was not reported, and no clone a single base away is much larger than it.

Broad study findings and their caveats: A CD8+ phenotype was shown by the disease-linked clones, which were found at relatively low frequencies in peripheral blood. According to the report, matched synovial fluid samples from ankylosing spondylitis patients were significantly enriched for the disease-linked clones. Some TCR beta motif variants had previously been reported in synovial fluid and blood of reactive arthritis patients, which suggested common disease-initiation mechanisms. Blood from ankylosing spondylitis patients appeared to be characterized by a TCR beta motif composed of roughly 8 highly homologous amino acid variants.

CDR1 and CDR2 (DFQATT, SNEGSKA) derive from the germline V gene (reference sequence). The CDR3, cysteine through phenylalanine, is 11 amino acids long. The only DNA kept is the CDR3, 33 bases in frame from the first base. The chain couples TRBV20-1 to TRBJ2-3, with an unclear D gene assignment. This TCR came from a male donor with ankylosing spondylitis. Sequencing was carried out using blood, either unsorted or a sorted T cell fraction (not recorded which). In nucleotide form, the sequence is TGCACAGCAATGAGCACAGATACGCAGTATTTT. This yields the protein CTAMSTDTQYF.